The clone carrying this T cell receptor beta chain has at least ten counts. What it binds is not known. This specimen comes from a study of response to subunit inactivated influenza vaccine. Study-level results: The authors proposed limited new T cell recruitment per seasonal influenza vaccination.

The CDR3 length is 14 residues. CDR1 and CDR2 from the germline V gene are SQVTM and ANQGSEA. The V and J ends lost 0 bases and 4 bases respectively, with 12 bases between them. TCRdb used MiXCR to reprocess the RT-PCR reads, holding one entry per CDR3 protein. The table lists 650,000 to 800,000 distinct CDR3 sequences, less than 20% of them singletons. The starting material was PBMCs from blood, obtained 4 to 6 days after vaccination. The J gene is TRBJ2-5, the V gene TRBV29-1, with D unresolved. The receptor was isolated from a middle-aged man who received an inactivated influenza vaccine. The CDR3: CSVEEHSNRETQYF. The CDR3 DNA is TGCAGCGTTGAAGAGCATAGCAACCGAGAGACCCAGTACTTC.